This TCR beta chain is drawn from a study of human T cells and chemical hapten exposure. Germline-derived CDR1 and CDR2 are DFQATT and SNEGSKA (reference sequence). CDR3 length equals 13 residues. Trimming left V 2 bases short and J 2 bases short, with 6 bases between. A remark on this clonotype: What it binds is not known.

Sample time point: pre-sensitization, week 0. Treatment in this sample: therapeutic diphenylcyclopropenone sensitization with weekly scalp DPC. Individual cDNA molecules each carried unique molecular identifiers attached by the library. Study processing details: Sample-level TCR yields exhibited a median of around 90,000, with a range of about 20,000 to 690,600. In TCRdb, the RACE reads were re-called with MiXCR into one record per CDR3 protein. Here the V and J calls rest on TCRdb's processing, not on the authors' analysis. This sample carries about 51,000 distinct CDR3 sequences, about a tenth of them seen once, and the ten largest clones take about 14%. Study-wide results and caveats: Controls formed significantly fewer large CDR3 similarity clusters than expanded TCRs did.

The V and J genes are TRBV20-1 and TRBJ2-2; D is unclear. Here the sequenced sample was whole blood, taken in connection with sensitization to the hapten diphenylcyclopropenone (DPC). The origin of this receptor is a woman in her 40s with alopecia areata. Some clones in this sample may be carry-over from other donors' samples. CDR3 region: CSARITNTGELFF. CDR3 DNA sequence: TGCAGTGCTAGAATCACTAACACCGGGGAGCTGTTTTTT.